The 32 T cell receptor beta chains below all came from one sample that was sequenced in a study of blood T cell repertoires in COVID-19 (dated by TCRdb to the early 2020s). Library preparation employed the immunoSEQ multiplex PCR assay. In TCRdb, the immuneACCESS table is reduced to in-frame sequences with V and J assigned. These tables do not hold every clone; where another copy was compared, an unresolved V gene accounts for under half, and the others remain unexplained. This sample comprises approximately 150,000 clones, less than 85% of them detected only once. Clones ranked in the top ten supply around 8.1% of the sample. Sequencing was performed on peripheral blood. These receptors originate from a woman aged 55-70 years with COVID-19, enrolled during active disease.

The CDR3 is CSVPGVAGGEFF. CDR3 bases: TGCAGCGTCCCTGGGGTAGCGGGGGGGGAGTTCTTC. The chain combines TRBV29-1 with TRBJ2-1; 11 bases are a match to TRBD2. CDR1 and CDR2 from the germline V gene are SQVTM and ANQGSEA. The trim removed 6 bases at V and 14 bases at J, leaving 9 bases unmatched. This CDR3 spans 12 amino acids.

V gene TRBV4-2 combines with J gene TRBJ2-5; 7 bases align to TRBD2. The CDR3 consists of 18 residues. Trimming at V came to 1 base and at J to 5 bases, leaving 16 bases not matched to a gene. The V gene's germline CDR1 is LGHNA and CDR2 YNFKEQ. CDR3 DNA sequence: TGTGCCAGCAGCCAAGCAGGACTAGGTAAAACAACAAAGGAGACCCAGTACTTC. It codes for CASSQAGLGKTTKETQYF.

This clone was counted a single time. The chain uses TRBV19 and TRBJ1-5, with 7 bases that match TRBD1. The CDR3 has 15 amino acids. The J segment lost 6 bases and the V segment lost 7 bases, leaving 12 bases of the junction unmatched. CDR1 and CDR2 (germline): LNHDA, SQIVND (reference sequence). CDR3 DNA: TGTGCCAGTACCGACGAGGGACAGTGGCGTCAGCCCCAGCATTTT. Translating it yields CASTDEGQWRQPQHF.

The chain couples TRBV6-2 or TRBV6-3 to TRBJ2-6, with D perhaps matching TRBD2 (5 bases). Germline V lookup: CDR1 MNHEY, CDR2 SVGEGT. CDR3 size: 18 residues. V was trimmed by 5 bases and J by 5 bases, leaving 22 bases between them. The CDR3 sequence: CASSTPPGVPSWANVLTF. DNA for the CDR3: TGTGCCAGCAGTACCCCGCCCGGGGTCCCTAGCTGGGCCAACGTCCTGACTTTC.

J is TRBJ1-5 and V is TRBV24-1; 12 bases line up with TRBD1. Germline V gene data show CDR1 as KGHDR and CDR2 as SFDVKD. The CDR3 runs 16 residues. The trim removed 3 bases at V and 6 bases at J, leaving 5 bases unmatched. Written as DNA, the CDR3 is TGTGCCACCAGTGATCGCCGGGACAGGGGGCCTCAGCCCCAGCATTTT. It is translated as CATSDRRDRGPQPQHF.

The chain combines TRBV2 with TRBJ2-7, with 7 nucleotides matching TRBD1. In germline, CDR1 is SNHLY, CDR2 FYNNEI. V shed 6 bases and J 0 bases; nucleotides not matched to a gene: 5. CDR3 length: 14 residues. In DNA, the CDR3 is TGTGCCAGCAGGGGGGCAGGGGGCTCCTACGAGCAGTACGTC. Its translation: CASRGAGGSYEQYV.

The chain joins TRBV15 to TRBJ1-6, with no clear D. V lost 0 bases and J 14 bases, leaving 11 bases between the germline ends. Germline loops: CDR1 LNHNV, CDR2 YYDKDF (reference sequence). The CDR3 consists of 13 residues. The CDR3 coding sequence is TGTGCCACCAGCAGAGATCCACCTGACACCCTCCACTTT. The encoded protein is CATSRDPPDTLHF.

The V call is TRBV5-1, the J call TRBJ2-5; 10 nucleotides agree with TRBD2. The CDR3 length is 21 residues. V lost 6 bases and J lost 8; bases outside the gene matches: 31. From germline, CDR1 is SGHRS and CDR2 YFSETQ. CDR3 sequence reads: CASTRKAPQKLAGHPVDTQYF. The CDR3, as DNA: TGCGCCAGCACCCGGAAAGCACCTCAAAAACTAGCGGGACATCCAGTAGACACCCAGTACTTC.

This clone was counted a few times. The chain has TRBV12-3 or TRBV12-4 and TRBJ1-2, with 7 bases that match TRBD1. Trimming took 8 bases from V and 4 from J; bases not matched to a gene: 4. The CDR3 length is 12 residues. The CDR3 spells CASRDSGYGYTF. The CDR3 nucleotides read TGTGCCAGCCGGGACAGCGGCTATGGCTACACCTTC.

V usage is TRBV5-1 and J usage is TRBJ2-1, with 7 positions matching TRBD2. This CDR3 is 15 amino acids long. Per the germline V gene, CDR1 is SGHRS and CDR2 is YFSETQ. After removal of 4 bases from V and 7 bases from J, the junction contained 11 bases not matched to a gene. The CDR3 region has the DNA TGCGCCAGCAGCCCGCCCGGACTAGGGCGTAATGAGCAGTTCTTC. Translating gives CASSPPGLGRNEQFF.

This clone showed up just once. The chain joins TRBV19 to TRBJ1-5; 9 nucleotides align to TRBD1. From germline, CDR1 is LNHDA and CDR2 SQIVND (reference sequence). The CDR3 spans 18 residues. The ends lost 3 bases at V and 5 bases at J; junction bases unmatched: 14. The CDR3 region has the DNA TGTGCCAGTAGTATCCGGGGGACAGGGAAGATCTATCATCAGCCCCAGCATTTT. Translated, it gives CASSIRGTGKIYHQPQHF.

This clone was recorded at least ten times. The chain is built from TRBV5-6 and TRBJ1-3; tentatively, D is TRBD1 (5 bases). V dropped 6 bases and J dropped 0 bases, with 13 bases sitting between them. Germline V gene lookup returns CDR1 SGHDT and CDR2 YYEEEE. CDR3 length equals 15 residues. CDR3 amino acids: CASTYGGHSGNTIYF. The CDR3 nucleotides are TGTGCCAGCACCTATGGTGGACACTCTGGAAACACCATATATTTT.

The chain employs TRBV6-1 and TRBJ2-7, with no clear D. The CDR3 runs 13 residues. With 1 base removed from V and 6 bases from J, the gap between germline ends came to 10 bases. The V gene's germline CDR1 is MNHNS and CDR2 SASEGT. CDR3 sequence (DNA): TGTGCCAGCAGTGAAGAGACCGGGTCCGAGCAGTACGTC. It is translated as CASSEETGSEQYV.

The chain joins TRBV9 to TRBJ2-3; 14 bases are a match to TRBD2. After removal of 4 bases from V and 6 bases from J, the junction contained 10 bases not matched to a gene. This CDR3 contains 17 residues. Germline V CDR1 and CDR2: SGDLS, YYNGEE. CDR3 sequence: CASSPPGTSGSFDTQYF. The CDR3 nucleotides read TGTGCCAGCAGCCCCCCCGGGACTAGCGGGAGTTTCGATACGCAGTATTTT. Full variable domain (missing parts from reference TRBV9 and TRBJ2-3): DSGVTQTPKHLITATGQRVTLRCSPRSGDLSVYWYQQSLDQGLQFLIQYYNGEERAKGNILERFSAQQFPDLHSELNLSSLELGDSALYFCASSPPGTSGSFDTQYFGPGTRLTVL.

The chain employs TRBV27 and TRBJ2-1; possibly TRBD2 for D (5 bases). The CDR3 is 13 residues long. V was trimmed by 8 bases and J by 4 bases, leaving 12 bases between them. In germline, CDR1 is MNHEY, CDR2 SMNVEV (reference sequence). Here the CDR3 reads CASGSAPYNEQFF. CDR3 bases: TGTGCCAGCGGGAGCGCCCCTTACAATGAGCAGTTCTTC.

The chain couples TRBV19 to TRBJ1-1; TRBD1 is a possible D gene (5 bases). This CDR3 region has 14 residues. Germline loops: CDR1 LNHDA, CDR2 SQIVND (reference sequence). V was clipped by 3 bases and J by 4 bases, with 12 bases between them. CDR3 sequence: CASSIQGAVTEAFF. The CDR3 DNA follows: TGTGCCAGTAGTATTCAGGGTGCGGTCACTGAAGCTTTCTTT.

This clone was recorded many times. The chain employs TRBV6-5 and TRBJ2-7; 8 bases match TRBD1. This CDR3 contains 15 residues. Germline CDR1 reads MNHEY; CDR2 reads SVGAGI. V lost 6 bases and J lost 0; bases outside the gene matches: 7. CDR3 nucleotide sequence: TGTGCCAGCAGGCGCCGGGACAGGAGCTCCTACGAGCAGTACTTC. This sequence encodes CASRRRDRSSYEQYF.

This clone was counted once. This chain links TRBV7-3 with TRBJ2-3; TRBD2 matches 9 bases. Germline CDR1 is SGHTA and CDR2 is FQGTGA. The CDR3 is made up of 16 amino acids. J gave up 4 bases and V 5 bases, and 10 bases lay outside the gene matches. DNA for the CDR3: TGTGCCAGCAGCCTGGTTGGAGCGGGGGGTCCAGATACGCAGTATTTT. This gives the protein CASSLVGAGGPDTQYF.

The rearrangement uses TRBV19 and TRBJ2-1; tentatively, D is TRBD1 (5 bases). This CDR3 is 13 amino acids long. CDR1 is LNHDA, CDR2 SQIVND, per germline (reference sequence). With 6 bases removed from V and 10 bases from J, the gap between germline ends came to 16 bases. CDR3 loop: CASRRDWGGEQFF. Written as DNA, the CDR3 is TGTGCCAGTAGGCGCGACTGGGGCGGCGAGCAGTTCTTC. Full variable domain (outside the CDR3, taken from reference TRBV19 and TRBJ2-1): DGGITQSPKYLFRKEGQNVTLSCEQNLNHDAMYWYRQDPGQGLRLIYYSQIVNDFQKGDIAEGYSVSREKKESFPLTVTSAQKNPTAFYLCASRRDWGGEQFFGPGTRLTVL.

CDR3: CASSLEGRAEQFF. As DNA, the CDR3 is TGTGCCAGCAGCTTAGAGGGGCGAGCTGAGCAGTTCTTC. The genes are TRBV11-3 and TRBJ2-1; maybe TRBD1 (5 bases). Trimming stripped 0 bases from V and 9 bases from J, with 9 bases between. The germline gives CDR1 SGHNT, CDR2 YENEEA. The CDR3 covers 13 residues.

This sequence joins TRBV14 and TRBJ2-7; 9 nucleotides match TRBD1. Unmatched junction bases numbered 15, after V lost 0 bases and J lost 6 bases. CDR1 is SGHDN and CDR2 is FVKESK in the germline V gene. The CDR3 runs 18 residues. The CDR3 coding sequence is TGTGCCAGCAGCCAAGATAGGGGCTCTCTACAGGGGGCCTCCGAGCAGTACTTC. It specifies CASSQDRGSLQGASEQYF. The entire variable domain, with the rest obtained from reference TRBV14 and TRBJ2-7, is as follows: EAGVTQFPSHSVIEKGQTVTLRCDPISGHDNLYWYRRVMGKEIKFLLHFVKESKQDESGMPNNRFLAERTGGTYSTLKVQPAELEDSGVYFCASSQDRGSLQGASEQYFGPGTRLTVT.

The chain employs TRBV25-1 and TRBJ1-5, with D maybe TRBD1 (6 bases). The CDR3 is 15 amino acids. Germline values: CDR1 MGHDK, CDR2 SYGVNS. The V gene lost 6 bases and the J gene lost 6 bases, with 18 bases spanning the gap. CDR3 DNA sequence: TGTGCCAGCAGCCAACAGGGTCACCAAGGTCAGCCCCAGCATTTT. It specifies CASSQQGHQGQPQHF.

The CDR3 bases are TGTGCCAGCAGCTTAGTAGGCGGGAGGAACACCGGGGAGCTGTTTTTT. Encoded protein: CASSLVGGRNTGELFF. The chain employs TRBV7-2 and TRBJ2-2, with 7 nucleotides matching TRBD2. V shed 1 base, J shed 1 base, and the junction held 3 bases outside the gene matches. The V gene's germline CDR1 is SGHTA and CDR2 FQGNSA. This CDR3 contains 16 residues.

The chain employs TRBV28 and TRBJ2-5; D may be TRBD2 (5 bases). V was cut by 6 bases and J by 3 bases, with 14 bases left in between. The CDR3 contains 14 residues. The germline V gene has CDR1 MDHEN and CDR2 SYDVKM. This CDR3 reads CASRGIRAEETQYF. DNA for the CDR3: TGTGCCAGCAGGGGTATCCGAGCGGAAGAGACCCAGTACTTC.

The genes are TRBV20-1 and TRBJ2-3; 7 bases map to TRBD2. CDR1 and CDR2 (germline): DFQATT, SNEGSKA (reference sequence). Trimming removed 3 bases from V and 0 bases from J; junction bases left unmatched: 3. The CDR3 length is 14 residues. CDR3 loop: CSASLAVSTDTQYF. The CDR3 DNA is TGCAGTGCTAGTCTAGCGGTTAGCACAGATACGCAGTATTTT.

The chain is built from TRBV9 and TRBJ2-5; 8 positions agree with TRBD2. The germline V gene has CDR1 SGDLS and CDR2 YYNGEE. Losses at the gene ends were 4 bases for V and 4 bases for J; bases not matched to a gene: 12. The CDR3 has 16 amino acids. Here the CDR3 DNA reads TGTGCCAGCAGCCCCCGGGGGGGAGCAGTTGGAGAGACCCAGTACTTC. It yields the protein CASSPRGGAVGETQYF.

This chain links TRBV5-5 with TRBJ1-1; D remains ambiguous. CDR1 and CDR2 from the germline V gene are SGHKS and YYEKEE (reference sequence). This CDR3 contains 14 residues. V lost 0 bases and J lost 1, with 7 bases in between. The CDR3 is CASSLGAGNTEAFF. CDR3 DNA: TGTGCCAGCAGCTTGGGGGCAGGGAACACTGAAGCTTTCTTT.

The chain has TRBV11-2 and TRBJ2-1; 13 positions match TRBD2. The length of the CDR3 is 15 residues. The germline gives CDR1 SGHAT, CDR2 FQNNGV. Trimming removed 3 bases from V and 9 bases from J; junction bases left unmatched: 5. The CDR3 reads CASSFRTSGSGEQFF. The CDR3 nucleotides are TGTGCCAGCAGCTTCCGGACTAGCGGGAGTGGTGAGCAGTTCTTC.

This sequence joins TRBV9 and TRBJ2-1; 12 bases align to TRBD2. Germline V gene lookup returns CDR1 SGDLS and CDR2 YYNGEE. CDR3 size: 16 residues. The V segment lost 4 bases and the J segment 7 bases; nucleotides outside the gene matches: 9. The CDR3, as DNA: TGTGCCAGCAGCCTGCGACTAGCGGGAGTGGGGAATGAGCAGTTCTTC. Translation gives CASSLRLAGVGNEQFF.

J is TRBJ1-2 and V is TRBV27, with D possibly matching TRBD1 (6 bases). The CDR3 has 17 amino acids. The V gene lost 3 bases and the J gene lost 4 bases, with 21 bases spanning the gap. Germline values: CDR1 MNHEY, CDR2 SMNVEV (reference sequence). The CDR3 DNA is TGTGCCAGCAGTTTCGGTGGGGGGGCCGCCTCTCGCTATGGCTACACCTTC. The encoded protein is CASSFGGGAASRYGYTF.

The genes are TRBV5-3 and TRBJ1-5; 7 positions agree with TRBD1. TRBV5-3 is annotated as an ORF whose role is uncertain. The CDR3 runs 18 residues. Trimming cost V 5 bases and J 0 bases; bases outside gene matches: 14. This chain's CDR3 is CARSWDRTFPSSNQPQHF. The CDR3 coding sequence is TGTGCCAGAAGTTGGGACAGAACGTTTCCCTCTAGCAATCAGCCCCAGCATTTT.

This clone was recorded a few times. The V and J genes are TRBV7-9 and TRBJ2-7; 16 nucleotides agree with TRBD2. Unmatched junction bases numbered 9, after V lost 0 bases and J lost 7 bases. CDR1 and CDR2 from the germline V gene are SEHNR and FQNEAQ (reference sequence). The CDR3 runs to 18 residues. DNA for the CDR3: TGTGCCAGCAGCTTAGCGGGGGGGACTAGCGGGAGGGCACGGGAGCAGTACTTC. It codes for CASSLAGGTSGRAREQYF.